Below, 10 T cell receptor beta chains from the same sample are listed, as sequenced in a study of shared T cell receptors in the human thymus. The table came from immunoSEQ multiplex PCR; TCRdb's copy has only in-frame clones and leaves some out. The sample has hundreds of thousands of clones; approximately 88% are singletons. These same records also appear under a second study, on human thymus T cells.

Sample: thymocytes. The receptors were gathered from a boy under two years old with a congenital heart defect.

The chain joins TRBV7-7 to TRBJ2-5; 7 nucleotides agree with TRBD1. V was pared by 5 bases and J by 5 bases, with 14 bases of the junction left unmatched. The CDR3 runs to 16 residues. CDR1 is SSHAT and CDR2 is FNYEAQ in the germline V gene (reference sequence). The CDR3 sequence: CASSPQTGKESETQYF. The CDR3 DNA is TGTGCCAGCAGCCCCCAGACAGGGAAGGAGTCCGAGACCCAGTACTTC.

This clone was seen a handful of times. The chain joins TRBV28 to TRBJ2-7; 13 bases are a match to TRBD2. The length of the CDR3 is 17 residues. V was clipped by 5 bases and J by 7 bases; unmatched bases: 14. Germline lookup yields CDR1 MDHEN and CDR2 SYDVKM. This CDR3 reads CASSPPGLAGAPGEQYF. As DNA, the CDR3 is TGTGCCAGCAGTCCACCTGGACTAGCGGGAGCCCCAGGGGAGCAGTACTTC.

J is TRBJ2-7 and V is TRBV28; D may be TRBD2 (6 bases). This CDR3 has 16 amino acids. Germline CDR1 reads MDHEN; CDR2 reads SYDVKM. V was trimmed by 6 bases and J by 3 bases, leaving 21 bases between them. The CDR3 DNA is TGTGCCAGCAGCTCGGGACTGCCAGCACTTCTCTACGAGCAGTACTTC. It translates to CASSSGLPALLYEQYF.

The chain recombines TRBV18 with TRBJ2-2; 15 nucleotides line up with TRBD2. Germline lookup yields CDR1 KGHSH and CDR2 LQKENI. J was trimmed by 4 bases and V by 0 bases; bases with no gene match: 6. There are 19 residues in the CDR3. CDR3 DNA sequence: TGTGCCAGCTCACCACCTTGGACTAGCGGGAGGGTCGTCACCGGGGAGCTGTTTTTT. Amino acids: CASSPPWTSGRVVTGELFF.

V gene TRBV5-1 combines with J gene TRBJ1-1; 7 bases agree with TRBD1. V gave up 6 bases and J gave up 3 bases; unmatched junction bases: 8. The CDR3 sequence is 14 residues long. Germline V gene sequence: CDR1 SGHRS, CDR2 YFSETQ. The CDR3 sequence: CASTGDRADTEAFF. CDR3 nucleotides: TGCGCCAGCACTGGTGACAGGGCGGACACTGAAGCTTTCTTT.

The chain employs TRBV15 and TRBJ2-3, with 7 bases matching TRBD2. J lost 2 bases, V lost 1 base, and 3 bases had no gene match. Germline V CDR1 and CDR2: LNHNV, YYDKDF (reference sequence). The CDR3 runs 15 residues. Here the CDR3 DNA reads TGTGCCACCAGCAGAGCCCAGCGGGACACAGATACGCAGTATTTT. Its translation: CATSRAQRDTDTQYF.

CDR3 residues: CASSLNGPYEQYF. DNA of the CDR3: TGTGCCAGCAGCTTAAACGGTCCCTACGAGCAGTACTTC. The chain recombines TRBV11-3 with TRBJ2-7, with D unresolved. The CDR3 runs 13 residues. Trimming removed 2 bases at V and 2 bases at J, with 7 bases between. In germline, CDR1 is SGHNT, CDR2 YENEEA.

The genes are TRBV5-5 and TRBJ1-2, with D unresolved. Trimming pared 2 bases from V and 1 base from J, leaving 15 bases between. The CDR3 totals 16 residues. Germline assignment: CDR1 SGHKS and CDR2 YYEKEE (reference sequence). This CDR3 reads CASSFNLSTGNYGYTF. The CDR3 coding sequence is TGTGCCAGCAGCTTCAATTTGTCCACTGGTAACTATGGCTACACCTTC. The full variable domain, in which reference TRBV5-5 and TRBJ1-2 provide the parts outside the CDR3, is DAGVTQSPTHLIKTRGQQVTLRCSPISGHKSVSWYQQVLGQGPQFIFQYYEKEERGRGNFPDRFSARQFPNYSSELNVNALLLGDSALYLCASSFNLSTGNYGYTFGSGTRLTVV.

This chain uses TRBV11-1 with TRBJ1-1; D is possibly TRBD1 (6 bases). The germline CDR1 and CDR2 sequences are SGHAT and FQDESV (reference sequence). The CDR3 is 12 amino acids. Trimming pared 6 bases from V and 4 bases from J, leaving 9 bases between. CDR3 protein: CASRGAGTEAFF. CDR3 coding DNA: TGTGCCAGCAGGGGGGCGGGCACTGAAGCTTTCTTT.

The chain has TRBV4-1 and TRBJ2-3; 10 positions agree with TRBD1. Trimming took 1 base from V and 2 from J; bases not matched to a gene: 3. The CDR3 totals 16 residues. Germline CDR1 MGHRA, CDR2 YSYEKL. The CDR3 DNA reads TGCGCCAGCAGCCAAGGGGACAGGGGCGCCACAGATACGCAGTATTTT. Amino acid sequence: CASSQGDRGATDTQYF.